A selection of T cell receptor beta chains follows, all from one sample in a study of cytomegalovirus exposure and HLA in healthy donors. Using immunoSEQ multiplex PCR, the repertoire was profiled, and TCRdb retains in-frame clones only, with some absent. The sample totals about 160,000 clones. Sequencing was performed on PBMCs. Receptor source: a man aged 25-45 years in good health and CMV-seronegative. Both conserved end residues are trimmed from each CDR3. The order of the fields is J gene, D gene, V gene, CDR3 protein. D genes are given only for firm matches.

TRBJ1-5 | . | TRBV6-1 | ASSEGGPAGRPQH
TRBJ1-1 | . | TRBV27 | ATLHTEAF
TRBJ2-7 | TRBD2 | TRBV5-6 | ASSLGLAFHEQY
TRBJ2-7 | . | TRBV19 | ASSMVPGAYEQY
TRBJ1-5 | TRBD1 | TRBV7-8 | ASSLYGQGVYQPQH
TRBJ2-1 | TRBD1 | TRBV5-6 | ASSLGDREIFEQF
TRBJ2-1 | . | TRBV7-3 | ASSLRSYNEQF
TRBJ2-1 | TRBD1 | TRBV7-9 | ASSLASTWDRGYNEQF
TRBJ1-3 | . | TRBV14 | ASSQDLNRYSEVVRGNTIY
TRBJ2-7 | TRBD2 | TRBV10-3 | AIIPSGRVHEQY
TRBJ1-2 | . | TRBV29-1 | SVEGTAGPNYGYT
TRBJ2-1 | TRBD2 | TRBV27 | ASNFYREGNNEQF
TRBJ2-7 | . | TRBV4-3 | ASSQDLGWADSYEQY
TRBJ2-3 | TRBD2 | TRBV7-6 | ASTSGRGTDTQY
. | . | TRBV15 | ATSRDGQPYEQY
TRBJ1-2 | . | TRBV29-1 | SGTTGLRGYT
TRBJ2-7 | . | TRBV19 | ASSIVGGMDEQY
. | TRBD1 | TRBV27 | ASSRGQGAYEQY
TRBJ2-1 | TRBD2 | TRBV10-3 | ATSLSGRAHNEQF
TRBJ2-7 | TRBD1 | TRBV11-2 | ASSKGQLREQY
TRBJ2-3 | . | TRBV28 | ASSPQGGTDTQY
TRBJ2-7 | TRBD2 | TRBV11-3 | ASSPGLAGYEQY
TRBJ2-7 | . | TRBV7-6 | ASSPLYKTYEQY
TRBJ2-2 | TRBD2 | TRBV19 | ASNSRASGYTGELF
TRBJ2-1 | . | TRBV5-4 | ASSLGSRMNPYNEQF
TRBJ2-1 | . | TRBV6-5 | ASSGGTVIYNEQF
TRBJ2-3 | TRBD2 | TRBV11-2 | ASSPGLAIDTQY
TRBJ2-7 | TRBD2 | TRBV11-1 | ASSARTSGILYEQY
TRBJ1-3 | . | TRBV6-5 | ASSSNPGGSGNTIY
TRBJ2-4 | TRBD2 | TRBV6-1 | ASNKLADHKNIQY
TRBJ2-1 | . | TRBV10-3 | AISERASMDEQF
. | . | TRBV7-2 | ASSFSITTGSEQY
TRBJ2-2 | TRBD1 | TRBV25-1 | ASTGTGRFPGELF
TRBJ2-3 | . | TRBV19 | ASSIGSGGVGTDTQY